This T cell receptor (beta chain) was obtained from a study of CD8+ T cells in alopecia areata. Whole-study context: Treated patients were dosed with oral tofacitinib, taking 5 to 10 mg twice daily. Broader study findings: Tofacitinib significantly brought down scalp clonality and expanded CD8+ clones among top 100. There was only one nonresponder, so it was unclear how baseline CD8+ expansion relates to response.

Germline V lookup: CDR1 LGHNA, CDR2 YSLEER. The CDR3 is 13 residues long. V dropped 0 bases and J dropped 0 bases, with 3 bases sitting between them. Treatment: oral pan-JAK inhibitor, 5-10 mg twice daily. Punch biopsies of lesional scalp, plus peripheral blood, were taken from alopecia areata patients. With regard to this clone: What it binds is not known.

In each case, RNA was isolated and then reverse transcribed into cDNA as the sequencing template. Generated by immunoSEQ multiplex PCR, the TCRdb table keeps only in-frame clones and is missing some. The sample consists of about 190,000 clones, approximately 56% of them appearing once. The gene calls are TRBV4-3 and TRBJ2-7; no reliable D call. This specimen was CD4+ T cells sorted from blood, taken at week 4, from a patient treated with tofacitinib. The sequence was obtained from a human donor with alopecia areata. CDR3 nucleotide sequence: TGCGCCAGCAGCCAAGACACCTCCTACGAGCAGTACTTC. As protein: CASSQDTSYEQYF.